Following are 19 T cell receptor beta chains from one sample sequenced in a study of beta chain features in type 1 diabetes. As every portion of the isolated RNA was reverse transcribed, the sequencing read expressed TCRB transcripts. Assay used: immunoSEQ multiplex PCR; TCRdb lists only in-frame clones, some missing. The table has 120,000 to 150,000 clones, about 9.7% seen once. The source material was central memory CD4+ T cells from blood. Every receptor here comes from a woman aged 40 to 50 in good health.

This chain uses TRBV5-1 with TRBJ2-2; D possibly corresponds to TRBD1 (5 bases). This CDR3 has 14 residues. V gave up 3 bases and J gave up 4 bases, with 10 bases separating them. Germline CDR1 is SGHRS and CDR2 is YFSETQ. DNA for the CDR3: TGCGCCAGCAGCTCGGACACACTCACCGGGGAGCTGTTTTTT. Protein product: CASSSDTLTGELFF.

In its sample, this clone was seen a few times. J is TRBJ2-5 and V is TRBV9; 7 bases align to TRBD2. Germline trimming cut 0 bases from V and 4 bases from J; bases unmatched to any gene: 3. Germline CDR1 reads SGDLS; CDR2 reads YYNGEE. The CDR3 is 14 residues long. This CDR3 is CASSVGGGGETQYF. The CDR3 DNA reads TGTGCCAGCAGCGTAGGCGGGGGTGGAGAGACCCAGTACTTC.

This clone showed up just a few times. The chain is built from TRBV6-4 and TRBJ2-1; 10 bases align to TRBD2. Unmatched junction bases numbered 2, after V lost 4 bases and J lost 2 bases. This CDR3 is 15 amino acids long. Germline V gene sequence: CDR1 MRHNA, CDR2 SNTAGT. This CDR3 is CASSGGLAAYNEQFF. CDR3 in DNA: TGTGCCAGCAGTGGCGGACTAGCGGCCTACAATGAGCAGTTCTTC.

This clone has just a few counts. At one of its ends the junction is not consistent with the germline gene, which may arise from a read error. The rearrangement links TRBV7-7 to TRBJ2-5; D remains unclear. This CDR3 region has 13 residues. CDR1 is SSHAT, CDR2 FNYEAQ, per germline (reference sequence). The CDR3 DNA is TGTGCTAGCAGCTTCTCGGGCCAAGAGACCCAGTACTTC. It codes for CASSFSGQETQYF.

This clone was counted a single time. The CDR3 reads CASSLKLDRSYEQYF. CDR3 bases: TGTGCCAGCAGTTTAAAACTTGACAGATCCTACGAGCAGTACTTC. This chain joins TRBV27 and TRBJ2-7; TRBD1 might be the D (5 bases). CDR3 length equals 15 residues. V shed 2 bases and J shed 1 base, with 12 bases lying between them. The V gene's germline CDR1 is MNHEY and CDR2 SMNVEV (reference sequence).

This clone has only a few counts. The CDR3 bases are TGTGCCAGCAGCCAAGGGGTTAGCGGGGGACCCTCCTACAATGAGCAGTTCTTC. Amino acids: CASSQGVSGGPSYNEQFF. The chain has TRBV4-2 and TRBJ2-1, with 9 bases identical to TRBD2. The CDR3 runs 18 residues. With V trimmed by 1 base and J by 0 bases, 7 bases remained unmatched. From germline, CDR1 is LGHNA and CDR2 YNFKEQ.

In regard to this clone: The CDR3 ends on some other residue instead of the conserved phenylalanine or tryptophan, so this is likely a read error. The DNA is left out, because the CDR3 cannot be placed on it with certainty; the CDR3 is given as TCRdb lists it. The chain recombines TRBV9 with TRBJ2-7; the table assigns TRBD1, which was not confirmed against the DNA. Germline-derived CDR1 and CDR2 are SGDLS and YYNGEE. The CDR3 contains 10 residues when both ends are counted. CDR3 amino acids: CASSDRDRGH.

This clone turned up a few times. J is TRBJ2-5 and V is TRBV7-2; perhaps TRBD1 as D (6 bases). Matching the DNA end better, TRBJ2-7 makes the J call doubtful. Germline V gene data show CDR1 as SGHTA and CDR2 as FQGNSA. The CDR3 has 14 residues. CDR3 residues: CASSPAEGGYEQYF. CDR3 in DNA: TGTGCCAGCAGTCCCGCCGAAGGGGGATACGAGCAGTACTTC.

This clone showed up just a few times. This chain links TRBV7-9 with TRBJ1-2; TRBD1 is a possible D gene (5 bases). Germline V gene data show CDR1 as SEHNR and CDR2 as FQNEAQ (reference sequence). Deletions cut 3 bases from V and 6 bases from J, with 14 bases between. There are 14 residues in the CDR3. The CDR3 DNA is TGTGCCAGCAGCTTCAATGGGGGAGGAGATGGCTACACCTTC. This codes for CASSFNGGGDGYTF.

This clone was counted a few times. J is TRBJ1-4 and V is TRBV18, with D perhaps matching TRBD1 (5 bases). V was pared by 5 bases and J by 1 base, with 11 bases between. The germline CDR1 and CDR2 sequences are KGHSH and LQKENI. The CDR3 sequence is 15 residues long. The CDR3 nucleotides read TGTGCCAGCTCAAGAATGGGGGGAACTAATGAAAAACTGTTTTTT. Translating it yields CASSRMGGTNEKLFF. Using reference TRBV18 and TRBJ1-4 for the parts outside the CDR3, the full variable domain is NAGVMQNPRHLVRRRGQEARLRCSPMKGHSHVYWYRQLPEEGLKFMVYLQKENIIDESGMPKERFSAEFPKEGPSILRIQQVVRGDSAAYFCASSRMGGTNEKLFFGSGTQLSVL.

The chain combines TRBV29-1 with TRBJ2-3, with a weak D call TRBD1 (6 bases). Germline V lookup: CDR1 SQVTM, CDR2 ANQGSEA. V was trimmed by 5 bases and J by 0 bases, leaving 9 bases between them. The CDR3 is 13 amino acids. The CDR3 spells CSVRDTSTDTQYF. For the CDR3, the DNA is TGCAGCGTTAGGGACACGAGCACAGATACGCAGTATTTT.

This clone came up a few times. This chain joins TRBV5-4 and TRBJ1-3; D is perhaps TRBD1 (5 bases). The CDR3 is 15 residues long. Germline V gene sequence: CDR1 SGHNT, CDR2 YYREEE (reference sequence). V lost 2 bases and J 0 bases, leaving 9 bases between the germline ends. The CDR3 protein is CASSFQGYSGNTIYF. The CDR3 region has the DNA TGTGCCAGCAGCTTTCAGGGTTACTCTGGAAACACCATATATTTT.

This clone has at least ten counts. V and J are TRBV29-1 and TRBJ1-2; no clear D. The CDR3 covers 13 residues. V shed 4 bases and J shed 3 bases, with 12 bases lying between them. In germline, CDR1 is SQVTM, CDR2 ANQGSEA. CDR3 DNA: TGCAGCGTTGGAGGTACGAGGGACTATGGCTACACCTTC. It specifies CSVGGTRDYGYTF.

The chain joins TRBV14 to TRBJ1-1; D is perhaps TRBD1 (5 bases). This CDR3 region has 14 residues. V dropped 0 bases and J dropped 7 bases, with 12 bases sitting between them. CDR1 is SGHDN and CDR2 is FVKESK in the germline V gene. The CDR3 loop is CASSQESGGSEAFF. The CDR3 nucleotides read TGTGCCAGCAGCCAAGAATCCGGGGGGAGTGAAGCTTTCTTT.

This clone was recorded a few times. The chain employs TRBV7-2 and TRBJ2-1; 9 bases match TRBD2. Germline CDR1 is SGHTA and CDR2 is FQGNSA. CDR3 length: 15 residues. J lost 7 bases, V lost 5 bases, and 9 bases had no gene match. CDR3 in amino acids: CASSLLAGGLNEQFF. The CDR3 DNA reads as TGTGCCAGCAGCCTCCTGGCGGGGGGGCTTAATGAGCAGTTCTTC. Variable domain in full (rest from reference TRBV7-2 and TRBJ2-1): GAGVSQSPSNKVTEKGKDVELRCDPISGHTALYWYRQSLGQGLEFLIYFQGNSAPDKSGLPSDRFSAERTGGSVSTLTIQRTQQEDSAVYLCASSLLAGGLNEQFFGPGTRLTVL.

This clone was observed a few times. This chain uses TRBV15 with TRBJ1-6; a weak D match, TRBD1 (5 bases). The CDR3 loop spans 13 amino acids. CDR1 is LNHNV and CDR2 is YYDKDF in the germline V gene (reference sequence). With 2 bases removed from V and 9 bases from J, the gap between germline ends came to 8 bases. The CDR3 nucleotides are TGTGCCACCAGCAGACAGGGTAGTTCACCCCTCCACTTT. It encodes CATSRQGSSPLHF.

This clone occurred a few times. The V and J genes are TRBV5-6 and TRBJ1-3; D uncertain. Per the germline V gene, CDR1 is SGHDT and CDR2 is YYEEEE. The CDR3 is 13 residues long. Trimming removed 1 base from V and 9 bases from J, with 11 bases in between. This CDR3 reads CASSLTVSGTIYF. The CDR3 coding sequence is TGTGCCAGCAGCTTGACGGTTTCGGGCACCATATATTTT.

The V call is TRBV5-4, the J call TRBJ2-1; 7 positions match TRBD2. The V gene's germline CDR1 is SGHNT and CDR2 YYREEE (reference sequence). The CDR3 loop spans 15 amino acids. Trimming took 3 bases from V and 5 from J; bases not matched to a gene: 8. DNA of the CDR3: TGTGCCAGCAGCTCCCCCGGGAGGACAAACAATGAGCAGTTCTTC. Translating gives CASSSPGRTNNEQFF.

This clone was detected only a few times. V gene TRBV2 combines with J gene TRBJ1-2, with TRBD1 matching 7 bases. The length of the CDR3 is 15 residues. Trimming took 7 bases from V and 5 from J; bases not matched to a gene: 13. CDR1 SNHLY and CDR2 FYNNEI come from the germline V gene. The CDR3 region has the DNA TGTGCCAGCATCAGAGGGGGCGGTGGACCGTATGGCTACACCTTC. Protein sequence: CASIRGGGGPYGYTF.